This T cell receptor beta chain is from a study of T cell repertoires in cytomegalovirus infection. Across the whole study: Carrying CMV and the relevant HLA type showed in public TCR beta signatures. Points from the study as a whole: The cumulative frequency of public TCR beta families distinguished individuals who carried CMV together with the relevant HLA. Clonotype analysis showed dominance of the ex vivo response by HLA-C-restricted CMV-specific TCR beta clonotypes.

TCRdb called the reads again in MiXCR, with one record for every CDR3 protein. Of some 150,000 distinct CDR3 sequences listed, 20% to 25% are singletons. The CDR3 is 16 residues long. Germline V CDR1 and CDR2: SGHTA, FQGTGA. Trimming took 0 bases from V and 2 from J, leaving 13 bases between them. This clonotype was picked up many times. The antigen is unknown. Sample: PBMCs. This chain links TRBV7-3 with TRBJ1-2, with TRBD1 as a possible D gene (5 bases). This receptor was taken from a human donor in good health (CMV status not recorded). Some clones in this sample may be carry-over from other donors' samples. Here the CDR3 reads CASSLTGGTANYGYTF. In DNA, the CDR3 is TGTGCCAGCAGCTTAACTGGCGGGACGGCAAACTATGGCTACACCTTC.